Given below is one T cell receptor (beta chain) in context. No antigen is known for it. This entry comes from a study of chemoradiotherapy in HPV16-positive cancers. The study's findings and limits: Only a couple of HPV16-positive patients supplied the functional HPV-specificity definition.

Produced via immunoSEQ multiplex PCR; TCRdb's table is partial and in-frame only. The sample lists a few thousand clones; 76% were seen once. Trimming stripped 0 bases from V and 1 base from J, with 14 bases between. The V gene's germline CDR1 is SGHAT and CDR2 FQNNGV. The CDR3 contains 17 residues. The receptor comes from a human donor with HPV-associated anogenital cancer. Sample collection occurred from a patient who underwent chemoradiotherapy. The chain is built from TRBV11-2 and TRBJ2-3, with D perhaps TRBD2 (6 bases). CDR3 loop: CASSLDLGGLRTDTQYF. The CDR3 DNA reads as TGTGCCAGCAGCTTAGATCTGGGAGGCCTCCGCACAGATACGCAGTATTTT.